The entry below describes one T cell receptor (beta chain). Its antigen is still unknown. A clone one base away is much larger, so this may be a read error. Using genomic DNA as the template, TCR beta VDJ and CDR3 profiling was carried out. TCRdb analysed the reads with MiXCR anew, one entry per CDR3 protein. This sample has roughly 160,000 distinct CDR3 sequences, with around 60% found just once. This sample was included in a study of CD8+CD57+ T cells in acquired aplastic anemia. As for the study in general: Sorted CD4+ and CD8+ cells gave a mean 3.2 ug DNA, range about 0.19 to 27.4 ug. Healthy donors averaged about 10 million reads for CD4+ cells. Study conclusions and caveats: A significant difference in CD8+ Simpson's diversity between patients and controls was not found. Researchers report that twenty-nine CD8+ CDR3 sequences appeared in both patients and controls.

Per the germline V gene, CDR1 is MGHRA and CDR2 is YSYEKL. The CDR3 length is 13 residues. The sample taken for sequencing was sorted CD4+, CD8+, or CD8+CD57+ T cells (not recorded which) from PBMCs. The J gene is TRBJ2-1, the V gene TRBV4-1; 11 nucleotides line up with TRBD2. The TCR comes from a human donor in good health. The CDR3 sequence: CAGSQGTSGEQFF. Written as DNA, the CDR3 is TGCGCCGGCAGCCAGGGGACTAGCGGCGAGCAGTTCTTC.